The TCR beta chain described here comes from a study of cytomegalovirus exposure and HLA in healthy donors (dated by TCRdb to the late 2010s). Turning to the overall study: An earlier analysis of some 600 of the donors reported under 300 Gb of sequence data and 95 million to 130 million unique TCR beta sequences obtained from approximately 180 million T cells. An early release that covered about 640 HLA-typed donors contained approximately 300 gigabases of sequencing data and about 84 million unique TCR sequences. Among the roughly 390 genotyped donors, under 90% belonged to the genetic ancestry cluster associated with self-reported Caucasian donors. The aim of the study was to test whether cataloging public T cell receptors could identify signatures of past pathogen exposure. The study used immunosequencing to profile the T cell repertoires of several hundred subjects and linked those repertoires to cytomegalovirus serostatus. In addition to the first cohort of 666 subjects, a separate validation cohort of 130 or so different subjects was used. To predict cytomegalovirus infection status, the study combined high-throughput TCR immunosequencing, statistical association of individual TCRs with disease status, and machine learning. A later analysis re-examined previously published TCR beta repertoires from hundreds of donors and added high-resolution HLA genotyping to investigate patterns of TCR occurrence. In the later analysis, no new phenotypic data were used to find candidate immune exposures; instead, reliance was placed on TCR beta sequences and their occurrence across donors. An earlier analysis of 587 of the donors applied high-throughput TCR beta sequencing to assess whether each TCR beta V gene segment acted as functional or pseudogenic. Alongside the repertoire data, information on donor age, sex, ethnicity and CMV serostatus was compiled. Genome-wide SNP genotypes for about 65% of the roughly 670 donors were used in a later genetic analysis, which treated that subset as a discovery cohort. Every discovery cohort repertoire had been produced on one sequencing platform. HLA typing included class I and class II loci at four-digit resolution. Typing coverage varied by locus: roughly 629-640 donors for A, B, C, DRB1 and DQB1; roughly 500 for DQA1; around 610 for DPA1; 400 to 480 for DPB1. Because of strong linkage in the cohort, five DR-DQ haplotypes were treated as single units for association and clustering. Among around 400 genotyped donors of the cohort, an average of roughly 230,000 unique TCR beta nucleotide sequences was sequenced per donor, of which 15% to 20% were non-productive.

The protocol used for the library was the immunoSEQ multiplex PCR assay. The multiplex PCR relied on a mix of 60 forward primers for TCR Vbeta segments and 13 reverse primers for TCR Jbeta segments. Amplification of the CDR3 region of rearranged TCR beta genes was performed with a multiplex PCR assay on genomic DNA. The Illumina HiSeq System was used to sequence the amplified TCR beta libraries as 87-base-pair reads. As for the authors' bioinformatics: A later analysis counted approximately 84 million unique TCR beta chains across the 670 or so repertoires, and roughly 10 million of these chains were shared by at least two donors. Raw reads were error-corrected and collapsed into unique sequences with a nearest-neighbor algorithm that merged closely related sequences to remove PCR and sequencing errors. To assign V, D and J gene segments, CDR3 sequences were aligned to IMGT reference sequences. For a sequence to be retained, a match of at least six nucleotides was required to both a V gene segment and a J gene segment. A rearrangement was called productive if the CDR3 had no stop codons and remained in frame with V and J, and every other rearrangement was called non-productive. Following IMGT convention, CDR3 was defined as the stretch from the second conserved V-encoded cysteine to the conserved J-encoded phenylalanine. In an earlier analysis of roughly 610 of the donors, sequences lacking an unambiguous match to a single V gene segment were excluded. An earlier analysis of several hundred of the donors called V segments functional above 56.7% productive rearrangements and segregating when the between-donor standard deviation exceeded 5%. A statistical classification framework was built for diagnosing cytomegalovirus status from the catalog of TCR beta chain sequences. A later analysis assigned V and J genes by comparing TCR nucleotide sequences with IMGT/GENE-DB human TR gene sequences. The TCRdist pipeline was used in a later analysis to assign CDR3 sequences and most-parsimonious VDJ recombination scenarios. In a later analysis, each TCR beta chain was defined by its CDR3 amino acid sequence together with its V-gene family, and reads without a unique V-gene family were excluded. To address suspected cross-contamination and a sequencing artifact, a later analysis removed 450 to 700 highly shared, low-generation-probability nucleotide sequences. A later analysis calculated a clonal expansion index for each public chain from normalized within-repertoire ranks of inferred template counts. A later analysis computed generation probabilities with a VDJ recombination model fitted to out-of-frame rearrangements, and checked the results against IGoR. A later analysis scored TCR-TCR, TCR-HLA and TCR-CMV co-occurrence with hypergeometric tests, applying a repertoire-size bias correction to TCR pairs. A later analysis estimated false discovery rates by permuting HLA or CMV assignments 20 times. In a later analysis, co-occurring TCRs were grouped using DBSCAN, with TCRdist sequence similarity added in when clustering inside HLA-allele-positive subsets. For co-occurrence clustering, repertoires with fewer than 30,000 or more than 120,000 public chains were excluded, along with about five repertoires with anomalous nucleotide sharing. The table comes from immuneACCESS by way of TCRdb, which keeps in-frame sequences with V and J called. Part of the clones is missing from these tables; in studies checked, under half for an unresolved V gene and the rest for unknown reasons. The V and J calls and clone size come from that table; D and trimming were worked out from the DNA. The sample records 75,000 to 90,000 clones, over 60% of which are singletons. The ten largest clones add up to 3.5% to 5.5% of the sample.

Broad study findings and their caveats: According to a later genetic analysis, donors in an Asian-associated ancestry cluster had fewer N-insertions in productive TCRs than the roughly 700-donor mean. Linkage disequilibrium might explain the correlated functional status among segregating V segments, but an unknown experimental factor could not be ruled out. HLA typing was unavailable for some donors at each locus, so association tests used only the typed subset. A cluster of highly shared sequence variants was judged likely to represent a technical artifact of the sequencing pipeline. The classifier was reported to diagnose cytomegalovirus status with high specificity and sensitivity in both the original and validation cohorts. Strong co-occurrence of HLA alleles, especially DR and DQ, made assigning TCR associations to individual alleles difficult. The authors suggested that the approach could potentially be generalized to other disease states and immunological phenotypes. In an earlier analysis of approximately 590 of the donors, most TCR beta V segments were observed in productive rearrangements about 90% or about 30% of the time, broadly matching IMGT annotations. A later analysis found that HLA-associated TCR beta chains were more clonally expanded and had lower generation probabilities than equally common non-associated chains. In a later analysis, the rate of TCR association differed among HLA loci, with DRB1 alleles having the most associated TCRs and HLA-C alleles having the fewest. The presence/absence analyses assumed that sequencing depth was roughly uniform across donors, and that assumption may not be true. The study gave a list of over 150 TCR beta chains associated with cytomegalovirus. V-gene and J-gene trimming of TCR beta chains was associated with a missense DCLRE1C variant in a later genetic analysis, and the association was replicated in an independent cohort. A later analysis found that most CMV-associated TCR beta chains appeared HLA-restricted, with HLA associations seemingly driven largely by CMV exposure. Fewer than 20 rarely observed V segments, including chromosome 9 orphons, were excluded from the earlier analysis of almost 600 of the donors because counts were too low. For the cohort, immune exposure information was limited to CMV serostatus. At a false discovery rate of 0.05, a later analysis linked 16,951 TCR beta sequences to specific HLA alleles. A further reported finding was that TCR beta sequences accurately predicted the HLA-A and HLA-B alleles for most subjects in the first cohort. In a later analysis, several top co-occurrence clusters were reported to appear linked to parvovirus B19, influenza, CMV and Epstein-Barr virus. Most TCR sequences were observed very rarely across donors, whereas some public TCRs were present in many individuals. A few of the identified cytomegalovirus-associated TCR beta chains were confirmed in vitro to be specific for cytomegalovirus antigens. In this cohort, only TCR beta chains were sequenced, and detectable features were limited by the absence of alpha or paired-chain data.

Details on this clone: Its antigen is still unknown. Base qualities are not at hand, and no much larger clone is one base apart.

In total, more than 500 healthy bone marrow donors made up the cohort. Cohort members were all nominally healthy when sampled, although unrecorded immune exposures were likely present. The donor was CMV seronegative and belonged to the group of 350 or so seronegative cohort members. Every donor gave a peripheral blood sample, and the peripheral blood mononuclear cells from that sample were used for TCR beta sequencing. The Qiagen DNeasy Blood Extraction Kit was used to extract genomic DNA from the blood cell samples. Source material: PBMCs. The clonotype originates from a middle-aged man in good health and CMV-seronegative.

The DNA reads TGTGCCAGCCGCGCGAATTATGGACAGAACACTGAAGCTTTCTTT. Protein translation: CASRANYGQNTEAFF. The chain uses TRBV28 and TRBJ1-1; the D gene is possibly TRBD1, with 5 bases matching. Via the germline V gene, CDR1 is MDHEN and CDR2 SYDVKM. From cysteine to phenylalanine, the CDR3 is 15 amino acids long. Only the CDR3 region is kept as DNA, spanning 45 bases read in frame from base 1. Cut back by 8 bases and 1 base, the V and J ends lie 17 bases apart. Here the CDR3 is joined to the reference TRBV28 and TRBJ1-1 genes, and the full variable domain is: DVKVTQSSRYLVKRTGEKVFLECVQDMDHENMFWYRQDPGLGLRLIYFSYDVKMKEKGDIPEGYSVSREKKERFSLILESASTNQTSMYLCASRANYGQNTEAFFGQGTRLTVV.